These 26 T cell receptor beta chains share one sample of origin, sequenced in a study of blood T cell repertoires in COVID-19. Sequencing was performed with immunoSEQ multiplex PCR; in TCRdb, only in-frame clones are kept and a portion is missing. The sample lists 250,000 to 400,000 clones, roughly 90% occurring once. Sequencing was carried out using peripheral blood. These receptors were taken from a woman aged 30 to 39 with COVID-19, enrolled during active disease.

The chain uses TRBV19 and TRBJ1-2; D ambiguous. This CDR3 is 15 amino acids long. The germline V gene has CDR1 LNHDA and CDR2 SQIVND (reference sequence). The V and J ends lost 5 bases and 4 bases respectively, with 17 bases between them. CDR3 bases: TGTGCCAGTAGTCCGGAGTTAGCAGTTGGCTATGGCTACACCTTC. Translation gives CASSPELAVGYGYTF.

V usage is TRBV5-6 and J usage is TRBJ2-2; 8 bases agree with TRBD2. With 3 bases clipped from V and 3 bases from J, the junction kept 4 bases outside the gene matches. Germline V gives CDR1 SGHDT, CDR2 YYEEEE. The CDR3 has 15 amino acids. The CDR3 DNA sequence: TGTGCCAGCAGCTCTAGCGGGCAGGACACCGGGGAGCTGTTTTTT. This gives the protein CASSSSGQDTGELFF.

The chain combines TRBV10-3 with TRBJ1-5; TRBD1 matches at 8 bases. The CDR3 is made up of 14 amino acids. With V trimmed by 7 bases and J by 1 base, 3 bases remained unmatched. CDR1 is ENHRY and CDR2 is SYGVKD in the germline V gene. The DNA of the CDR3 is TGTGCCATCAAAGGACAGGGCAGCAATCAGCCCCAGCATTTT. Translation gives CAIKGQGSNQPQHF.

The chain uses TRBV9 and TRBJ1-2; the match to TRBD1 covers 12 bases. The CDR3 totals 15 residues. V lost 1 base and J lost 5; bases outside the gene matches: 3. In germline, CDR1 is SGDLS, CDR2 YYNGEE. This CDR3 is CASSVTGQGAYGYTF. In DNA, the CDR3 is TGTGCCAGCAGCGTAACGGGACAGGGGGCTTATGGCTACACCTTC.

CDR3 bases: TGTGCCAGCAGTGACCCTCCTACCGACAGGCCTTTGAACACTGAAGCTTTCTTT. As protein: CASSDPPTDRPLNTEAFF. The rearrangement joins TRBV6-4 to TRBJ1-1, with a weak D call TRBD1 (6 bases). Germline CDR1 is MRHNA and CDR2 is SNTAGT. V was cut by 2 bases and J by 0 bases, with 19 bases left in between. The CDR3 runs 18 residues.

The genes are TRBV5-1 and TRBJ1-1, with D possibly TRBD1 on 6 matching bases. V lost 6 bases to trimming and J lost 6 bases, with 18 bases between them. The V gene's germline CDR1 is SGHRS and CDR2 YFSETQ. CDR3 length: 14 amino acids. DNA for the CDR3: TGCGCCAGCACCTCTGAAGGTGGGGGCTCTGAAGCTTTCTTT. Translated, it gives CASTSEGGGSEAFF.

V is TRBV4-1 and J is TRBJ2-7, with TRBD2 matching over 9 bases. V lost 0 bases, J lost 0 bases, and 15 bases stayed unmatched. The CDR3 runs to 20 residues. CDR1 MGHRA and CDR2 YSYEKL come from the germline V gene. The CDR3 DNA follows: TGCGCCAGCAGCCAAGATCCCCGTTCGGGTAGCGGGAGTTCCTCCTACGAGCAGTACTTC. Translated, it gives CASSQDPRSGSGSSSYEQYF.

The chain combines TRBV2 with TRBJ1-5, with TRBD1 matching over 7 bases. V gave up 4 bases and J gave up 5 bases; unmatched junction bases: 5. The CDR3 consists of 14 residues. Germline loops: CDR1 SNHLY, CDR2 FYNNEI. CDR3 loop: CASSVDRADQPQHF. The CDR3 region has the DNA TGTGCCAGCAGTGTCGACAGGGCCGATCAGCCCCAGCATTTT.

In this sample, this clone turned up once. The chain links TRBV28 to TRBJ1-5; TRBD1 is a possible D gene (5 bases). The V end lost 9 bases, the J end lost 2 bases, and 17 bases lay between the germline ends. In germline, CDR1 is MDHEN, CDR2 SYDVKM. CDR3 length: 15 amino acids. The CDR3 sequence is CASSKTEKGNQPQHF. The CDR3 DNA is TGTGCCAGTAGTAAGACAGAGAAGGGCAATCAGCCCCAGCATTTT.

The J gene is TRBJ1-4, the V gene TRBV27; D possibly corresponds to TRBD1 (5 bases). V was trimmed by 5 bases and J by 4 bases, leaving 11 bases between them. CDR1 is MNHEY, CDR2 SMNVEV, per germline (reference sequence). There are 14 residues in the CDR3. CDR3 protein: CASSIGGVNEKLFF. The CDR3 DNA reads as TGTGCCAGCAGTATTGGGGGGGTTAATGAAAAACTGTTTTTT.

As regards this clone: One end of the junction does not line up with germline, which may come from a read error. V usage is TRBV10-3 and J usage is TRBJ2-4, with 8 bases identical to TRBD1. The CDR3 runs to 12 residues. Germline V CDR1 and CDR2: ENHRY, SYGVKD. The CDR3 spells CAISPSGTGFSF. The CDR3, as DNA: TGTGCCATCAGTCCATCCGGGACAGGATTCAGCTTC.

The J gene is TRBJ1-1, the V gene TRBV11-3; 7 nucleotides agree with TRBD1. V was pared by 5 bases and J by 5 bases, with 8 bases of the junction left unmatched. Germline V gene lookup returns CDR1 SGHNT and CDR2 YENEEA. The CDR3 is 14 amino acids. The CDR3 region is CASSPGGKRTEAFF. Here the CDR3 DNA reads TGTGCCAGCAGCCCAGGGGGAAAGAGGACTGAAGCTTTCTTT.

The chain couples TRBV13 to TRBJ2-1, with a tentative D call TRBD2 (6 bases). This CDR3 has 15 amino acids. Between the trimmed V and J ends, which lost 5 bases and 7 bases, there was a span of 18 bases. Germline CDR1 and CDR2: PRHDT and FYEKMQ (reference sequence). The CDR3 is CASSENYGSLNEQFF. DNA of the CDR3: TGTGCCAGCAGCGAGAATTACGGGAGTCTGAATGAGCAGTTCTTC.

This rearrangement joins TRBV2 to TRBJ2-1; D not certain. V gave up 3 bases and J gave up 10 bases, with 13 bases separating them. The germline CDR1 and CDR2 sequences are SNHLY and FYNNEI. The CDR3 is 13 residues long. The CDR3 here is CASSDASYEEQFF. As DNA, the CDR3 is TGTGCCAGCAGTGATGCAAGCTACGAAGAGCAGTTCTTC.

The chain couples TRBV2 to TRBJ2-1; TRBD2 matches 11 bases. V dropped 6 bases and J dropped 8; count of bases not matched to a gene: 9. Looked up from germline, CDR1 is SNHLY and CDR2 is FYNNEI. There are 15 residues in the CDR3. Written as DNA, the CDR3 is TGTGCCAGCAGAAAGACTAGCGGGAACATCGATGAGCAGTTCTTC. Its translation: CASRKTSGNIDEQFF.

This chain joins TRBV19 and TRBJ2-7; TRBD2 matches at 7 bases. V trimming: 1 base; J trimming: 5 bases; junction bases outside the gene matches: 5. The CDR3 spans 14 residues. Germline V gene sequence: CDR1 LNHDA, CDR2 SQIVND (reference sequence). This CDR3 is CASSIGGEGHEQYF. Written as DNA, the CDR3 is TGTGCCAGTAGTATAGGCGGGGAGGGCCACGAGCAGTACTTC.

The CDR3 region has the DNA TGCAGCGTTGTTTTTGCGGTTAATGAAAAACTGTTTTTT. Translation gives CSVVFAVNEKLFF. This chain uses TRBV29-1 with TRBJ1-4; D gene unclear. Trimming removed 4 bases from V and 4 bases from J, with 10 bases in between. Germline V lookup: CDR1 SQVTM, CDR2 ANQGSEA. This CDR3 spans 13 amino acids.

The CDR3 coding sequence is TGTGCCAGCAGCCAAGTCAGGAACACTGAAGCTTTCTTT. It yields the protein CASSQVRNTEAFF. The chain joins TRBV3-1 (or the pseudogene TRBV3-2) to TRBJ1-1; D uncertain. The CDR3 runs 13 residues. V dropped 1 base and J dropped 1 base, with 4 bases sitting between them. The germline CDR1 and CDR2 sequences are LGHDT and YNNKEL (reference sequence).

The count of this clone is one. The CDR3 nucleotides read TGTGCCAGCAGCCATCTGTTCGGACAGAAAAACATTCAGTACTTC. Translating it yields CASSHLFGQKNIQYF. The rearrangement links TRBV3-1 (or the pseudogene TRBV3-2) to TRBJ2-4, with D perhaps matching TRBD1 (6 bases). Germline V gene lookup returns CDR1 LGHDT and CDR2 YNNKEL (reference sequence). V lost 3 bases to trimming and J lost 4 bases, with 13 bases between them. This CDR3 contains 15 residues.

This clone was recorded once. This chain connects TRBV19 to TRBJ2-7; no firm D call. There are 14 residues in the CDR3. Deletions cut 4 bases from V and 0 bases from J, with 10 bases between. Germline assignment: CDR1 LNHDA and CDR2 SQIVND (reference sequence). The CDR3 DNA is TGTGCCAGTAGTAAGTCTAACCCCTCCTACGAGCAGTACTTC. Translation: CASSKSNPSYEQYF.

The CDR3 nucleotides are TGTGCCAGCAGCTCGCCCGTGGTTCGGGAATTATACGAGCAGTACTTC. Translated: CASSSPVVRELYEQYF. J is TRBJ2-7 and V is TRBV12-1; the table's D gene call, TRBD2, was not cross checked with the DNA. TRBV12-1 is an annotated pseudogene. This CDR3 comprises 16 residues.

The chain joins TRBV11-2 to TRBJ2-5; 7 bases fit TRBD2. With V trimmed by 5 bases and J by 4 bases, 13 bases remained unmatched. The germline gives CDR1 SGHAT, CDR2 FQNNGV. The CDR3 sequence is 16 residues long. CDR3 bases: TGTGCCAGCAGCCTTCGGACTAGTCCAACGGGAGAGACCCAGTACTTC. Protein: CASSLRTSPTGETQYF.

J is TRBJ1-2 and V is TRBV7-9; perhaps TRBD1 as D (6 bases). V was clipped by 3 bases and J by 4 bases, with 9 bases between them. Per germline, CDR1 SEHNR and CDR2 FQNEAQ (reference sequence). The CDR3 consists of 13 residues. CDR3 residues: CASSFIGGYGYTF. The CDR3 region has the DNA TGTGCCAGCAGCTTCATAGGGGGCTATGGCTACACCTTC.

This chain links TRBV30 with TRBJ1-2; D unclear. Trimming cost V 6 bases and J 9 bases, with 17 bases left between them. The germline V gene encodes CDR1 GTSNPN and CDR2 SVGIG (reference sequence). The CDR3 contains 12 residues. The CDR3 here is CACGRLVSSYTF. In DNA form, the CDR3 reads TGTGCCTGCGGTCGTCTCGTGTCGAGCTACACCTTC.

The chain uses TRBV3-1 (or the pseudogene TRBV3-2) and TRBJ2-1, with TRBD2 matching 8 bases. Germline CDR1 LGHDT, CDR2 YNNKEL (reference sequence). This CDR3 spans 13 amino acids. V lost 3 bases and J lost 9; bases outside the gene matches: 4. CDR3 DNA sequence: TGTGCCAGCAGCCATCAACTAGCGGCTGAGCAGTTCTTC. Protein: CASSHQLAAEQFF.

This chain connects TRBV19 to TRBJ2-1, with TRBD2 identical over 9 bases. This CDR3 contains 15 residues. V shed 8 bases, J shed 5 bases, and the junction held 10 bases outside the gene matches. CDR1 is LNHDA and CDR2 is SQIVND in the germline V gene (reference sequence). The CDR3 region is CASRKTSGRNNEQFF. CDR3 nucleotide sequence: TGTGCCAGTCGCAAAACTAGCGGGCGGAACAATGAGCAGTTCTTC.